Following are 17 T cell receptor beta chains from one sample sequenced in a study of blood T cells in healthy people across ages. Alongside a J-beta primer mix, a sample-barcoded 5' primer served in a second PCR lasting roughly 6 to 12 cycles. Each CDR3 protein gets one entry after TCRdb re-called the 5' RACE reads with MiXCR. The table shows 1.2 million to 1.5 million distinct CDR3 sequences, with around 39% occurring only once. Specimen: blood. The receptors were sampled from a woman between 18 and 30 years old in good health.

The V and J genes are TRBV7-3 and TRBJ2-3; 8 positions agree with TRBD2. Germline V gene lookup returns CDR1 SGHTA and CDR2 FQGTGA. The CDR3 length is 18 residues. After removal of 1 base from V and 5 bases from J, the junction contained 14 bases not matched to a gene. The CDR3 region is CASSLSPRSGGSLDTQYF. CDR3 nucleotides: TGTGCCAGCAGCTTAAGCCCTAGGAGCGGGGGCTCGTTAGATACGCAGTATTTT.

This chain connects TRBV7-8 to TRBJ2-3; D remains ambiguous. From germline, CDR1 is SGHVS and CDR2 FQNEAQ. Trimming took off 5 bases at V and 6 bases at J, with 12 bases between the two ends. The CDR3 length is 13 residues. The CDR3 sequence: CASSPRSRDTQYF. CDR3 DNA sequence: TGTGCCAGCAGCCCCCGGTCCCGGGATACGCAGTATTTT.

There are a few counts of this clonotype. The J gene is TRBJ2-7, the V gene TRBV5-1; the D call may be TRBD1 or TRBD2 (5 bases each). V lost 1 base, J lost 3 bases, and 14 bases lay in between. The CDR3 is 15 amino acids. CDR1 and CDR2 (germline): SGHRS, YFSETQ. The CDR3 sequence: CASSLNGDGHYEQYF. The CDR3 DNA is TGCGCCAGCAGCTTGAACGGGGACGGGCACTACGAGCAGTACTTC.

V gene TRBV6-2 or TRBV6-3 combines with J gene TRBJ2-7; D is undetermined. Matching the DNA end better, TRBJ2-5 makes the J call doubtful. This CDR3 spans 12 amino acids. Germline loops: CDR1 MNHEY, CDR2 SVGEGT. The DNA for the CDR3 is TGTGCCAGCAGTTACTCGACGGGGACCCAGTACTTC. Its protein product is CASSYSTGTQYF.

The CDR3: CAITNRESGGYTF. CDR3 DNA: TGTGCCATCACGAACAGGGAAAGTGGAGGCTACACCTTC. This sequence joins TRBV10-3 and TRBJ1-2; tentatively, D is TRBD1 (6 bases). V was pared by 7 bases and J by 8 bases, with 17 bases between. CDR3 size: 13 residues. Per the germline V gene, CDR1 is ENHRY and CDR2 is SYGVKD.

V and J are TRBV20-1 and TRBJ2-5, with D unresolved. V shed 1 base and J shed 2 bases, with 8 bases lying between them. Germline CDR1 is DFQATT and CDR2 is SNEGSKA (reference sequence). The length of the CDR3 is 13 residues. The CDR3 bases are TGCAGTGCTAGAGCGGCTCTACAAGAGACCCAGTACTTC. Protein sequence: CSARAALQETQYF.

The chain uses TRBV21-1 and TRBJ2-5. TRBV21-1 is flagged as a pseudogene. The CDR3 is 16 amino acids. The DNA of the CDR3 is TGTGCCAGCAGCAAAGGGTTGGGTCATAGAGGAGAGACCCAGTACTTC. Translated, it gives CASSKGLGHRGETQYF.

This clonotype was seen a handful of times. The chain is built from TRBV4-1 and TRBJ1-2; tentative D call: TRBD1 (6 bases). The CDR3 runs to 15 residues. V gave up 2 bases and J gave up 3 bases, with 13 bases separating them. Germline CDR1 and CDR2: MGHRA and YSYEKL. CDR3 protein: CASSQPGQSHYGYTF. In DNA, the CDR3 is TGCGCCAGCAGCCAACCAGGACAGTCGCACTATGGCTACACCTTC.

This clonotype turned up a few times. The chain uses TRBV20-1 and TRBJ2-1; D gene ambiguous. Trimming left V 4 bases short and J 5 bases short, with 9 bases between. CDR1 and CDR2 from the germline V gene are DFQATT and SNEGSKA (reference sequence). CDR3 length equals 12 residues. CDR3 region: CSATNQNNEQFF. The CDR3 coding sequence is TGCAGTGCTACAAATCAAAACAATGAGCAGTTCTTC.

This clonotype was seen a handful of times. The chain combines TRBV11-2 with TRBJ2-1; 8 bases line up with TRBD1. This CDR3 is built from 16 residues. Germline trimming cut 5 bases from V and 5 bases from J; bases unmatched to any gene: 11. The germline V gene encodes CDR1 SGHAT and CDR2 FQNNGV. CDR3 in amino acids: CASSETGTGPHNEQFF. The DNA of the CDR3 is TGTGCCAGCAGCGAAACAGGGACAGGCCCCCACAATGAGCAGTTCTTC.

The J gene is TRBJ1-3, the V gene TRBV9; D ambiguous. CDR1 is SGDLS, CDR2 YYNGEE, per germline. V was trimmed by 0 bases and J by 0 bases, leaving 13 bases between them. The length of the CDR3 is 17 residues. Written as DNA, the CDR3 is TGTGCCAGCAGCGTAGCATCCCACCTGAGCTCTGGAAACACCATATATTTT. Its translation is CASSVASHLSSGNTIYF.

This clonotype was seen a handful of times. The J gene is TRBJ2-2, the V gene TRBV10-3; D not resolved. V was cut by 11 bases and J by 5 bases, with 9 bases left in between. Germline-derived CDR1 and CDR2 are ENHRY and SYGVKD. CDR3 size: 11 residues. The CDR3 reads CAASGTGELFF. CDR3 in DNA: TGTGCCGCGAGTGGGACCGGGGAGCTGTTTTTT.

This clonotype came up a few times. J is TRBJ2-3 and V is TRBV11-1, with D hard to call. Germline V CDR1 and CDR2: SGHAT, FQDESV (reference sequence). Trimming took 8 bases from V and 3 from J, leaving 15 bases between them. The CDR3 runs to 14 residues. The CDR3 here is CASARTSDTDTQYF. For the CDR3, the DNA is TGTGCCAGCGCTCGTACCTCCGATACAGATACGCAGTATTTT.

The chain employs TRBV4-1 and TRBJ2-1, with 9 nucleotides matching TRBD2. The CDR3 extends over 17 amino acids. The V and J ends lost 1 base and 6 bases, in that order; junction bases with no gene match: 10. The germline V gene has CDR1 MGHRA and CDR2 YSYEKL. CDR3 loop: CASSQGGDLAGINEQFF. CDR3 DNA: TGCGCCAGCAGCCAAGGGGGTGACCTAGCGGGGATCAATGAGCAGTTCTTC.

This chain joins TRBV20-1 and TRBJ2-5, with 8 bases identical to TRBD2. Germline assignment: CDR1 DFQATT and CDR2 SNEGSKA (reference sequence). This CDR3 contains 15 residues. J lost 2 bases, V lost 6 bases, and 11 bases had no gene match. In nucleotides, the CDR3 is TGCAGTGCCCCTTTGGAACTAGCGGTACAAGAGACCCAGTACTTC. Protein product: CSAPLELAVQETQYF.

The table lists this clonotype with a few counts. The chain joins TRBV4-1 to TRBJ1-2, with D possibly being TRBD1 (5 bases). The V end lost 3 bases, the J end lost 2 bases, and 13 bases lay between the germline ends. The germline V gene has CDR1 MGHRA and CDR2 YSYEKL. The CDR3 covers 15 residues. This CDR3 is CASSQEWDGNYGYTF. DNA of the CDR3: TGCGCCAGCAGCCAGGAATGGGACGGGAACTATGGCTACACCTTC.

The rearrangement uses TRBV6-1 and TRBJ1-1, with no clear D. The V and J ends lost 8 bases and 1 base respectively, with 11 bases between them. This CDR3 has 13 residues. CDR1 and CDR2 from the germline V gene are MNHNS and SASEGT. This CDR3 is CASVPSENTEAFF. The CDR3 DNA reads as TGTGCCAGCGTTCCGTCAGAGAACACTGAAGCTTTCTTT.